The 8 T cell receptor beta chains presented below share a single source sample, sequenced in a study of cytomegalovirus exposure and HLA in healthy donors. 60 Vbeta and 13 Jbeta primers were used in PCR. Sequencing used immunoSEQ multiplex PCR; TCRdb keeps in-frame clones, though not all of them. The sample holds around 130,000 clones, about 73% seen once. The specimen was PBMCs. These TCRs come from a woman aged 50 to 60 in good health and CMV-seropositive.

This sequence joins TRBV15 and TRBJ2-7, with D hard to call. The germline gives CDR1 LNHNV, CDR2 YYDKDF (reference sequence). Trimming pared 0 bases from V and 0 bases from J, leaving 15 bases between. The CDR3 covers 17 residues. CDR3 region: CATSRDASAGRSYEQYF. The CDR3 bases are TGTGCCACCAGCAGAGATGCATCTGCAGGCCGCTCCTACGAGCAGTACTTC. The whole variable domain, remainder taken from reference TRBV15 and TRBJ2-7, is DAMVIQNPRYQVTQFGKPVTLSCSQTLNHNVMYWYQQKSSQAPKLLFHYYDKDFNNEADTPDNFQSRRPNTSFCFLDIRSPGLGDTAMYLCATSRDASAGRSYEQYFGPGTRLTVT.

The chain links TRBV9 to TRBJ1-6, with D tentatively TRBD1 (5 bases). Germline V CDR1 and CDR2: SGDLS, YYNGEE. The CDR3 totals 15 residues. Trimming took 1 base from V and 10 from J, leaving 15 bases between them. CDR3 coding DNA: TGTGCCAGCAGCGTATTTCAGGGTGCCGGGTCACCCCTCCACTTT. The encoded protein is CASSVFQGAGSPLHF.

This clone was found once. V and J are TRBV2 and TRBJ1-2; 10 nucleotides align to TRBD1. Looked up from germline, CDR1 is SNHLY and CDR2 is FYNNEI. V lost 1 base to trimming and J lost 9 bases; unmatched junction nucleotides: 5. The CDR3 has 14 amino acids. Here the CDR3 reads CASSEGTGGFRYTF. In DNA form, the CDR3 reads TGTGCCAGCAGTGAAGGGACAGGGGGGTTTCGCTACACCTTC.

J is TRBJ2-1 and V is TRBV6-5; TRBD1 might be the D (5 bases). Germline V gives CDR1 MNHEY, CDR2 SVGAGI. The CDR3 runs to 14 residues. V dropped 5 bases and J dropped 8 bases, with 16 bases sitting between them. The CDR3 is CASSQRGGRYEQFF. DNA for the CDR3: TGTGCCAGCAGTCAAAGGGGCGGTCGCTATGAGCAGTTCTTC.

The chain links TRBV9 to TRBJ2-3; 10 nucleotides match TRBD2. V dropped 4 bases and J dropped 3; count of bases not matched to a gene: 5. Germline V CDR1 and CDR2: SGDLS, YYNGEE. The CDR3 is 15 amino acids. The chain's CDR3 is CASSPASGRTDTQYF. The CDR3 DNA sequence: TGTGCCAGCAGCCCTGCTAGCGGGAGAACAGATACGCAGTATTTT.

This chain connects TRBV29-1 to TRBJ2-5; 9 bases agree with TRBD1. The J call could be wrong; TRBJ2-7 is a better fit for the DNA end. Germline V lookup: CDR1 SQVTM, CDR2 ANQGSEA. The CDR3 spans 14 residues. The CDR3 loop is CSVVPGTGLYEQYF. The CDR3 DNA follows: TGCAGCGTTGTCCCAGGGACAGGGCTCTACGAGCAGTACTTC.

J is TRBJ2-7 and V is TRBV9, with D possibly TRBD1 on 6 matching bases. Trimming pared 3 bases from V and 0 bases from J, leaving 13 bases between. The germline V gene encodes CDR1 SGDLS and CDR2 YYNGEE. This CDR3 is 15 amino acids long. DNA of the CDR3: TGTGCCAGCAGCGGAGGGGACACTTTCTCCTACGAGCAGTACTTC. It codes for CASSGGDTFSYEQYF.

CDR3 in amino acids: CASSVGDRTNTGELFF. DNA for the CDR3: TGTGCCAGCAGCGTCGGGGACAGGACGAACACCGGGGAGCTGTTTTTT. V and J are TRBV9 and TRBJ2-2; 8 nucleotides agree with TRBD1. The CDR3 extends over 16 amino acids. Germline CDR1 reads SGDLS; CDR2 reads YYNGEE. The V and J ends lost 2 bases and 0 bases, in that order; junction bases with no gene match: 3.